What follows are 32 T cell receptor beta chains derived from one specimen sequenced in a study of blood T cell repertoires in COVID-19. TCRdb keeps only in-frame clones here, not all; method: immunoSEQ multiplex PCR. Among 140,000 to 150,000 clones listed, 88% were seen once. The sample consisted of peripheral blood. The receptors stem from a human donor in a cohort sampled during active COVID-19.

The CDR3 protein is CASSGGNSYNSPLHF. The CDR3 DNA follows: TGTGCCAGTAGTGGGGGCAACTCCTATAATTCACCCCTCCACTTT. The chain couples TRBV19 to TRBJ1-6; possible D gene TRBD1, 6 bases. The CDR3 extends over 15 amino acids. Germline CDR1 and CDR2: LNHDA and SQIVND (reference sequence). The V end was cut by 5 bases, the J end by 0 bases, with 8 bases between.

This chain links TRBV6-2 or TRBV6-3 with TRBJ1-4; tentative D call: TRBD1 (6 bases). V was trimmed by 0 bases and J by 0 bases, leaving 23 bases between them. Germline V gives CDR1 MNHEY, CDR2 SVGEGT. This CDR3 is 21 amino acids long. The CDR3 loop is CASSYSKLRTVDPATNEKLFF. The CDR3 nucleotides read TGTGCCAGCAGTTACTCGAAATTGAGGACAGTTGACCCTGCAACTAATGAAAAACTGTTTTTT.

This chain connects TRBV19 to TRBJ2-7, with 15 bases fitting TRBD2. J gave up 4 bases and V 6 bases, and 4 bases lay outside the gene matches. This CDR3 has 15 amino acids. Germline V lookup: CDR1 LNHDA, CDR2 SQIVND (reference sequence). CDR3 in amino acids: CASSSGLAGGYEQYF. CDR3 nucleotide sequence: TGTGCCAGTAGCTCGGGACTAGCGGGGGGATACGAGCAGTACTTC. Together with reference TRBV19 and TRBJ2-7, the CDR3 gives the full variable domain: DGGITQSPKYLFRKEGQNVTLSCEQNLNHDAMYWYRQDPGQGLRLIYYSQIVNDFQKGDIAEGYSVSREKKESFPLTVTSAQKNPTAFYLCASSSGLAGGYEQYFGPGTRLTVT.

The chain links TRBV7-8 to TRBJ2-1, with D uncertain. This CDR3 is 13 amino acids long. The ends were cut back, 2 bases at V and 6 bases at J, with 8 bases in the middle. CDR1 and CDR2 (germline): SGHVS, FQNEAQ. In DNA form, the CDR3 reads TGTGCCAGCAGCTTACCCTCGTCCAATGAGCAGTTCTTC. Translating it yields CASSLPSSNEQFF.

This chain joins TRBV28 and TRBJ1-2; 9 nucleotides line up with TRBD1. Trimming removed 8 bases from V and 7 bases from J; junction bases left unmatched: 17. Germline V gene sequence: CDR1 MDHEN, CDR2 SYDVKM. The CDR3 spans 16 residues. In DNA, the CDR3 is TGTGCCAGCCTTACAGGGGGCATAATTCAAGCCGCTGGCTACACCTTC. The encoded protein is CASLTGGIIQAAGYTF.

The chain couples TRBV6-5 to TRBJ1-1; TRBD1 matches 7 bases. The CDR3 is 12 residues long. J lost 10 bases, V lost 9 bases, and 11 bases had no gene match. The germline V gene encodes CDR1 MNHEY and CDR2 SVGAGI. The CDR3 nucleotides are TGTGCCAGTTCCGGAAGACAGGGTCTAGCTTTCTTT. Protein: CASSGRQGLAFF.

The chain recombines TRBV6-5 with TRBJ2-2; 7 bases match TRBD1. CDR3 size: 15 residues. Germline V CDR1 and CDR2: MNHEY, SVGAGI. J was trimmed by 6 bases and V by 2 bases; bases with no gene match: 6. CDR3 residues: CASSYRRQGSGELFF. Written as DNA, the CDR3 is TGTGCCAGCAGTTACCGGCGACAGGGATCCGGGGAGCTGTTTTTT.

The V gene is TRBV3-1 (or the pseudogene TRBV3-2), the J gene TRBJ2-1; 7 nucleotides match TRBD2. This CDR3 is built from 16 residues. J lost 5 bases, V lost 2 bases, and 9 bases had no gene match. Per germline, CDR1 LGHDT and CDR2 YNNKEL (reference sequence). The chain's CDR3 is CASSQPLADANNEQFF. The CDR3 coding sequence is TGTGCCAGCAGCCAACCTCTAGCGGACGCTAACAATGAGCAGTTCTTC.

The genes are TRBV18 and TRBJ1-2, with D possibly TRBD1 on 5 matching bases. V lost 0 bases, J lost 6 bases, and 11 bases lay in between. This CDR3 spans 14 amino acids. Germline V gives CDR1 KGHSH, CDR2 LQKENI. The CDR3 loop is CASSPPTGVDGYTF. The CDR3 DNA follows: TGTGCCAGCTCACCACCAACGGGGGTCGATGGCTACACCTTC.

About this clone: Relative to the germline gene, one junction end is altered; a read error may explain this. The chain links TRBV13 to TRBJ1-6; 10 bases fit TRBD1. Germline V gene sequence: CDR1 PRHDT, CDR2 FYEKMQ (reference sequence). CDR3 size: 18 residues. CDR3 amino acids: CASTLRQGAVSYNSPLHF. CDR3 nucleotide sequence: TGTGCCAGCACCTTAAGACAGGGGGCTGTATCCTATAATTCACCCCTCCACTTT. Full variable domain (rest looked up from reference TRBV13 and TRBJ1-6): AAGVIQSPRHLIKEKRETATLKCYPIPRHDTVYWYQQGPGQDPQFLISFYEKMQSDKGSIPDRFSAQQFSDYHSELNMSSLELGDSALYFCASTLRQGAVSYNSPLHFGNGTRLTVT.

The CDR3 DNA reads as TGCAGCGTTGAAGTCGGGACAGGGAACTATGGCTACACCTTC. It encodes CSVEVGTGNYGYTF. This rearrangement joins TRBV29-1 to TRBJ1-2; 9 nucleotides line up with TRBD1. V shed 1 base and J 2 bases; nucleotides not matched to a gene: 2. There are 14 residues in the CDR3. Germline loops: CDR1 SQVTM, CDR2 ANQGSEA.

A remark on this clone: Other DNA sequences of this sample code for an identical CDR3. The chain links TRBV29-1 to TRBJ1-1, with a weak D call TRBD1 (5 bases). V was clipped by 6 bases and J by 0 bases, with 8 bases between them. The length of the CDR3 is 12 residues. The germline CDR1 and CDR2 sequences are SQVTM and ANQGSEA. The CDR3 nucleotides read TGCAGCGTCCAGGGAATGAACACTGAAGCTTTCTTT. This translates into CSVQGMNTEAFF.

This chain joins TRBV28 and TRBJ2-7, with 10 bases identical to TRBD2. The CDR3 totals 15 residues. The J segment lost 4 bases and the V segment lost 5 bases, leaving 8 bases of the junction unmatched. Germline values: CDR1 MDHEN, CDR2 SYDVKM. The CDR3 spells CASSLASGGFYEQYF. The CDR3 DNA reads as TGTGCCAGCAGTCTCGCTAGCGGGGGATTTTACGAGCAGTACTTC.

Only one count was recorded for this clone. The chain has TRBV7-9 and TRBJ1-4; D is perhaps TRBD1 (6 bases). V dropped 4 bases and J dropped 7 bases, with 16 bases sitting between them. Germline V lookup: CDR1 SEHNR, CDR2 FQNEAQ (reference sequence). The CDR3 sequence is 15 residues long. CDR3 sequence (DNA): TGTGCCAGCAGCTCCGCCCGGGGGGCTGGTGAAAAACTGTTTTTT. It yields the protein CASSSARGAGEKLFF.

The chain recombines TRBV3-1 (or the pseudogene TRBV3-2) with TRBJ2-5, with a weak D call TRBD2 (5 bases). The CDR3 is 15 residues long. Trimming took 0 bases from V and 2 from J, leaving 10 bases between them. Per germline, CDR1 LGHDT and CDR2 YNNKEL (reference sequence). CDR3 DNA: TGTGCCAGCAGCCAAGATCGGGGAAAGCAAGAGACCCAGTACTTC. This sequence encodes CASSQDRGKQETQYF.

This chain joins TRBV7-2 and TRBJ2-7, with unresolved D. V lost 2 bases and J lost 2, with 13 bases in between. This CDR3 has 15 amino acids. Germline V gene data show CDR1 as SGHTA and CDR2 as FQGNSA. This chain's CDR3 is CASSLSIDFPYEQYF. The CDR3 DNA reads as TGTGCCAGCAGCTTATCGATCGACTTCCCCTACGAGCAGTACTTC.

This rearrangement joins TRBV12-3 or TRBV12-4 to TRBJ1-2; a weak D match, TRBD1 (5 bases). The CDR3 has 12 amino acids. Trimming took 3 bases from V and 7 from J, leaving 9 bases between them. CDR3 DNA: TGTGCCAGCAGTTTTCAGGGCGCTGGCTACACCTTC. Encoded protein: CASSFQGAGYTF.

V and J are TRBV6-2 or TRBV6-3 and TRBJ2-1, with no clear D. The germline V gene encodes CDR1 MNHEY and CDR2 SVGEGT. The CDR3 consists of 15 residues. V was trimmed by 0 bases and J by 9 bases, leaving 15 bases between them. CDR3 nucleotides: TGTGCCAGCAGTTACTCGACGGTGTTAAGGAGTGAGCAGTTCTTC. Translation gives CASSYSTVLRSEQFF.

V gene TRBV7-2 combines with J gene TRBJ1-4, with a tentative D call TRBD1 (6 bases). Deletions cut 0 bases from V and 7 bases from J, with 6 bases between. The CDR3 runs to 13 residues. CDR1 and CDR2 from the germline V gene are SGHTA and FQGNSA. In nucleotides, the CDR3 is TGTGCCAGCAGCTTAGCAGGGGGTGAAAAACTGTTTTTT. Amino acid sequence: CASSLAGGEKLFF.

The V gene is TRBV5-6, the J gene TRBJ2-5, with 7 positions matching TRBD2. With 6 bases clipped from V and 0 bases from J, the junction kept 8 bases outside the gene matches. The CDR3 totals 15 residues. CDR1 SGHDT and CDR2 YYEEEE come from the germline V gene. As DNA, the CDR3 is TGTGCCAGCATCGTAGCGGGCGGGTACCAAGAGACCCAGTACTTC. Its translation: CASIVAGGYQETQYF.

This rearrangement joins TRBV19 to TRBJ2-1; perhaps TRBD1 as D (7 bases). The germline V and J ends were trimmed by 5 bases and 8 bases, with 19 bases remaining between them. The CDR3 covers 15 residues. CDR1 is LNHDA, CDR2 SQIVND, per germline (reference sequence). For the CDR3, the DNA is TGTGCCAGTAGTCTAGTTAGACAGGGCGGGGATGAGCAGTTCTTC. This sequence encodes CASSLVRQGGDEQFF. Complete variable domain (other parts from reference TRBV19 and TRBJ2-1): DGGITQSPKYLFRKEGQNVTLSCEQNLNHDAMYWYRQDPGQGLRLIYYSQIVNDFQKGDIAEGYSVSREKKESFPLTVTSAQKNPTAFYLCASSLVRQGGDEQFFGPGTRLTVL.

The genes are TRBV6-6 and TRBJ2-7, with 7 bases fitting TRBD1. The CDR3 runs 16 residues. The ends lost 5 bases at V and 2 bases at J; junction bases unmatched: 12. In germline, CDR1 is MNHNY, CDR2 SVGAGI (reference sequence). The CDR3: CASSPTRRDSTYEQYF. CDR3 DNA sequence: TGTGCCAGCAGTCCGACACGTCGGGACAGTACCTACGAGCAGTACTTC.

Only one count was recorded for this clone. The genes are TRBV7-9 and TRBJ2-7; D may be TRBD2 (5 bases). Germline V gives CDR1 SEHNR, CDR2 FQNEAQ (reference sequence). V was clipped by 3 bases and J by 0 bases, with 6 bases between them. The CDR3 loop spans 13 amino acids. Written as DNA, the CDR3 is TGTGCCAGCAGCTTGGCGGGCTCCTACGAGCAGTACTTC. Its protein is CASSLAGSYEQYF.

The chain couples TRBV6-5 to TRBJ2-7; 11 nucleotides agree with TRBD2. Looked up from germline, CDR1 is MNHEY and CDR2 is SVGAGI. The CDR3 sequence is 15 residues long. V lost 6 bases and J lost 2; bases outside the gene matches: 6. The CDR3 coding sequence is TGTGCCAGCAGACAACGACTAGCGGGACCCTACGAGCAGTACTTC. Translation gives CASRQRLAGPYEQYF.

This clone was seen only once. The J gene is TRBJ1-1, the V gene TRBV5-1; 8 nucleotides align to TRBD1. The V gene's germline CDR1 is SGHRS and CDR2 YFSETQ. The CDR3 covers 17 residues. The junction had 11 bases not matched to a gene; V was cut back by 0 bases and J by 4 bases. As DNA, the CDR3 is TGCGCCAGCAGCTTGGTCGGGGGACAGGCCCCGAGCACTGAAGCTTTCTTT. Translating it yields CASSLVGGQAPSTEAFF.

V gene TRBV27 combines with J gene TRBJ2-7; 11 positions match TRBD1. J was trimmed by 3 bases and V by 5 bases; bases with no gene match: 3. Germline CDR1 MNHEY, CDR2 SMNVEV (reference sequence). The CDR3 extends over 14 amino acids. CDR3 sequence (DNA): TGTGCCAGCAGTGCGGGACAGGGGGGCTACGAGCAGTACTTC. Amino acids: CASSAGQGGYEQYF.

The chain links TRBV5-1 to TRBJ2-7, with 7 bases fitting TRBD2. Looked up from germline, CDR1 is SGHRS and CDR2 is YFSETQ. V trimming: 4 bases; J trimming: 2 bases; junction bases outside the gene matches: 12. The CDR3 extends over 16 amino acids. The CDR3 sequence: CASSPGGRGNTYEQYF. The CDR3 DNA reads TGCGCCAGCAGCCCAGGAGGGCGGGGGAATACCTACGAGCAGTACTTC. Filled out from reference TRBV5-1 and TRBJ2-7, the complete variable domain reads KAGVTQTPRYLIKTRGQQVTLSCSPISGHRSVSWYQQTPGQGLQFLFEYFSETQRNKGNFPGRFSGRQFSNSRSEMNVSTLELGDSALYLCASSPGGRGNTYEQYFGPGTRLTVT.

The chain employs TRBV5-5 and TRBJ2-3; D perhaps matches TRBD2 (5 bases). V was trimmed by 0 bases and J by 2 bases, leaving 10 bases between them. From germline, CDR1 is SGHKS and CDR2 YYEKEE (reference sequence). This CDR3 has 15 amino acids. CDR3 loop: CASSLAPGTTDTQYF. In nucleotides, the CDR3 is TGTGCCAGCAGCTTGGCCCCGGGAACCACAGATACGCAGTATTTT.

The rearrangement links TRBV7-9 to TRBJ1-5; possibly TRBD1 for D (5 bases). Trimming cost V 6 bases and J 1 base, with 10 bases left between them. Germline V gene data show CDR1 as SEHNR and CDR2 as FQNEAQ (reference sequence). This CDR3 is 14 amino acids long. CDR3 DNA: TGTGCCAGCAGTCACGGGGGGAGCAATCAGCCCCAGCATTTT. This translates into CASSHGGSNQPQHF. Based on the CDR3 plus reference TRBV7-9 and TRBJ1-5, the full variable domain is DTGVSQNPRHKITKRGQNVTFRCDPISEHNRLYWYRQTLGQGPEFLTYFQNEAQLEKSRLLSDRFSAERPKGSFSTLEIQRTEQGDSAMYLCASSHGGSNQPQHFGDGTRLSIL.

The J gene is TRBJ2-7, the V gene TRBV28; possible D gene TRBD2, 5 bases. This CDR3 region has 14 residues. V was pared by 0 bases and J by 0 bases, with 6 bases between. Germline V gene data show CDR1 as MDHEN and CDR2 as SYDVKM. CDR3 coding DNA: TGTGCCAGCAGTTTATGGGAGGACTCCTACGAGCAGTACTTC. This gives the protein CASSLWEDSYEQYF.

The chain joins TRBV5-5 to TRBJ2-7; a weak D match, TRBD2 (5 bases). V was clipped by 0 bases and J by 7 bases, with 14 bases between them. The germline V gene encodes CDR1 SGHKS and CDR2 YYEKEE (reference sequence). The CDR3 length is 14 residues. CDR3 coding DNA: TGTGCCAGCAGCTTGGAGCCTAGCCCGCTTGAGCAGTACTTC. As protein: CASSLEPSPLEQYF.

This chain joins TRBV3-1 (or the pseudogene TRBV3-2) and TRBJ2-7, with a weak D call TRBD2 (6 bases). The ends were cut back, 0 bases at V and 3 bases at J, with 15 bases in the middle. The germline V gene has CDR1 LGHDT and CDR2 YNNKEL (reference sequence). The CDR3 loop spans 16 amino acids. The CDR3 sequence: CASSQELERAHYEQYF. The CDR3 nucleotides are TGTGCCAGCAGCCAAGAATTGGAGCGGGCGCACTACGAGCAGTACTTC.